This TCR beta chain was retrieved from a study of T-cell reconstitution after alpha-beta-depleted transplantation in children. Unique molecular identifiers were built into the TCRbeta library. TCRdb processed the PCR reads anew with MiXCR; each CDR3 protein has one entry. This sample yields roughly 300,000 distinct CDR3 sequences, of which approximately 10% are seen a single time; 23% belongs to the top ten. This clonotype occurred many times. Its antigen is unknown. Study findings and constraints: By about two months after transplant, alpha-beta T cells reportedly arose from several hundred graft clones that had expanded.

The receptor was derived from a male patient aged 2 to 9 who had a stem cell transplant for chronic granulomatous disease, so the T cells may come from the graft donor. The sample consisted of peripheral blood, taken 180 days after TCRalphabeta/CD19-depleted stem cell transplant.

CDR3 DNA sequence: TGCAGCGTTGGGGGGGCTGAAGCTTTCTTT. Translation: CSVGGAEAFF. The chain combines TRBV29-1 with TRBJ1-1, with a tentative D call TRBD1 (5 bases). The CDR3 has 10 residues. Trimming took 4 bases from V and 6 from J, leaving 6 bases between them. Germline-derived CDR1 and CDR2 are SQVTM and ANQGSEA.